This TCR beta chain was identified during a study of cytomegalovirus exposure and HLA in healthy donors. V was clipped by 7 bases and J by 1 base, with 4 bases between them. The germline V gene has CDR1 DFQATT and CDR2 SNEGSKA (reference sequence). This CDR3 contains 10 residues. PCR employed 60 Vbeta and 13 Jbeta primers. Using immunoSEQ multiplex PCR, the repertoire was profiled, and TCRdb retains in-frame clones only, with some absent. The sample records 120,000 to 150,000 clones, about 79% being singletons. The rearrangement joins TRBV20-1 to TRBJ1-1; D remains unclear. This TCR was sampled from a woman under 40 in good health and CMV-seronegative. Specimen: PBMCs. The CDR3 region has the DNA TGCAGTGGGGCGAACACTGAAGCTTTCTTT. Its translation is CSGANTEAFF.